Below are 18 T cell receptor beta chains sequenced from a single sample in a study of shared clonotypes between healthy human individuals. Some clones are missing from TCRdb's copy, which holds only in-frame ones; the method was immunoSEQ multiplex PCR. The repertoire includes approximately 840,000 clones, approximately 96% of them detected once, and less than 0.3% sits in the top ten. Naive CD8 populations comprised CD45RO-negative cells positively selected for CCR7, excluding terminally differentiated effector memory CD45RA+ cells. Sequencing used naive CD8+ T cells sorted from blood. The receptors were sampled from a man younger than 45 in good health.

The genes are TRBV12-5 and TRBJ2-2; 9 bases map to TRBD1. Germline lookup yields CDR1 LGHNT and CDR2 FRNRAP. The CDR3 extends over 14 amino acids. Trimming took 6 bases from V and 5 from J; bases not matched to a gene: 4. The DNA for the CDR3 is TGTGCTAGTGGCCCAGGACAGGGGACCGGGGAGCTGTTTTTT. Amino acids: CASGPGQGTGELFF.

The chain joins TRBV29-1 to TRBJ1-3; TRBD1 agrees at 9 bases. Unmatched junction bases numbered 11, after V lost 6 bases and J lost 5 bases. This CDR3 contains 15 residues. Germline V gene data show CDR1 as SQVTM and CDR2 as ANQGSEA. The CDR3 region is CSVNDGQGQRNTIYF. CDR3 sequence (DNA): TGCAGCGTGAACGACGGACAGGGGCAAAGAAACACCATATATTTT.

The CDR3 DNA reads as TGTGCCAGCAGTTCACCACTAGCGGGACCTTACGAGCAGTACTTC. As protein: CASSSPLAGPYEQYF. The rearrangement joins TRBV28 to TRBJ2-7; TRBD2 matches 10 bases. CDR3 length equals 15 residues. Germline values: CDR1 MDHEN, CDR2 SYDVKM. V dropped 4 bases and J dropped 4; count of bases not matched to a gene: 7.

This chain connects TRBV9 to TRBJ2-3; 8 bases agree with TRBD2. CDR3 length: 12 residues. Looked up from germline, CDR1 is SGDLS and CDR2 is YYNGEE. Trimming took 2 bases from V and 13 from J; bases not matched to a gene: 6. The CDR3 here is CASSVSKREKYF. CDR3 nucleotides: TGTGCCAGCAGCGTCTCGAAGCGGGAGAAGTATTTT.

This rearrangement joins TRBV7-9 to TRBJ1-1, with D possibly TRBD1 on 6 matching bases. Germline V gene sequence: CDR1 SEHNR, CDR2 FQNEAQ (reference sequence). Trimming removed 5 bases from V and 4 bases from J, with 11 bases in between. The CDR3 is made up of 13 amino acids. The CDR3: CASSEGDFTEAFF. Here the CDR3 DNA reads TGTGCCAGCAGCGAGGGGGACTTCACTGAAGCTTTCTTT.

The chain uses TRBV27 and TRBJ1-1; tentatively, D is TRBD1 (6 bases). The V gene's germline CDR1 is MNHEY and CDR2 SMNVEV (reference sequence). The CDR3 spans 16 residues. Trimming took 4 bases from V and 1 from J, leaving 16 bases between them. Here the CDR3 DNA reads TGTGCCAGCAGTTCTTTCCCAGGGGCCCAGAACACTGAAGCTTTCTTT. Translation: CASSSFPGAQNTEAFF.

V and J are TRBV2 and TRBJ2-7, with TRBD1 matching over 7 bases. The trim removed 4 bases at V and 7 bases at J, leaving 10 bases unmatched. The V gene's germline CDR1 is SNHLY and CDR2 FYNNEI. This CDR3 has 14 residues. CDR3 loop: CASSGVTGPMEQYF. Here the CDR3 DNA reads TGTGCCAGCAGTGGCGTGACAGGGCCGATGGAGCAGTACTTC. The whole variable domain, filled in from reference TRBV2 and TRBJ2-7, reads EPEVTQTPSHQVTQMGQEVILRCVPISNHLYFYWYRQILGQKVEFLVSFYNNEISEKSEIFDDQFSVERPDGSNFTLKIRSTKLEDSAMYFCASSGVTGPMEQYFGPGTRLTVT.

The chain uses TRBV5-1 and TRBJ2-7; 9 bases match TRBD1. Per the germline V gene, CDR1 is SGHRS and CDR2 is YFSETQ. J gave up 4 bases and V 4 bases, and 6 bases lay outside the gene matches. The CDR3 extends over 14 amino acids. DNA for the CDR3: TGCGCCAGCAGCGACAGGGGGTCCCCTTACGAGCAGTACTTC. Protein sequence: CASSDRGSPYEQYF.

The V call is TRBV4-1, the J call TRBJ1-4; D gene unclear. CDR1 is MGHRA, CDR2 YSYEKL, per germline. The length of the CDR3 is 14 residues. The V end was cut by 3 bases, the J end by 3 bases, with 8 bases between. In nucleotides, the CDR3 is TGCGCCAGCAGCCAGCGTCAGGCTAATGAAAAACTGTTTTTT. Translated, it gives CASSQRQANEKLFF.

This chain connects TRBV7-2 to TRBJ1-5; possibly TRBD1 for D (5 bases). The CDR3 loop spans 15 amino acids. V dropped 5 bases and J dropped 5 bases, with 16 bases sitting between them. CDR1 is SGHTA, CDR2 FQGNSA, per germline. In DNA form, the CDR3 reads TGTGCCAGCAGCCACCCGGGGGGAAAGTATCAGCCCCAGCATTTT. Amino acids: CASSHPGGKYQPQHF.

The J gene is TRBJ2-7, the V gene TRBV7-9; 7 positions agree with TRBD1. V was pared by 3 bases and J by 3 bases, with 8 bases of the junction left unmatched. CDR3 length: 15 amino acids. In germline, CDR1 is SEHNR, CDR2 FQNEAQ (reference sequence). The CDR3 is CASSLGQYSLYEQYF. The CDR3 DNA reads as TGTGCCAGCAGCTTGGGACAGTATTCCCTCTACGAGCAGTACTTC.

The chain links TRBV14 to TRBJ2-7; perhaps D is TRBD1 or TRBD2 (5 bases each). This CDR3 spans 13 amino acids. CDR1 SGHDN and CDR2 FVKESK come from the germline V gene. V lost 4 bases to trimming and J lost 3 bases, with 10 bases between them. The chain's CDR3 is CASSPGRLYEQYF. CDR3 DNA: TGTGCCAGCAGCCCGGGACGGCTCTACGAGCAGTACTTC.

CDR3: CASSLIGGGQPQHF. The CDR3 nucleotides are TGTGCCAGCAGTTTAATAGGGGGCGGTCAGCCCCAGCATTTT. The chain couples TRBV27 to TRBJ1-5, with 7 bases matching TRBD1. The V gene's germline CDR1 is MNHEY and CDR2 SMNVEV (reference sequence). V shed 2 bases, J shed 6 bases, and the junction held 4 bases outside the gene matches. The CDR3 sequence is 14 residues long.

The CDR3, as DNA: TGTGCCAGCAGCTTAGGGCGACAGGGGTGGTATTCGGATGAGCAGTTCTTC. Translation: CASSLGRQGWYSDEQFF. The chain combines TRBV11-2 with TRBJ2-1; 8 bases line up with TRBD1. The CDR3 is 17 amino acids. Germline CDR1 and CDR2: SGHAT and FQNNGV. The V gene end was trimmed by 1 base and the J gene end by 8 bases; junction bases not matched to a gene: 13.

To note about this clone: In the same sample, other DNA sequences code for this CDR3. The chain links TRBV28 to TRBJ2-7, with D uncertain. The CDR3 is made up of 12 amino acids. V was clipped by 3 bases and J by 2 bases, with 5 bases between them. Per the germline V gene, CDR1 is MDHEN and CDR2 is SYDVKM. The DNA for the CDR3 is TGTGCCAGCAGTTTCCGCACCTACGAGCAGTACTTC. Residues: CASSFRTYEQYF. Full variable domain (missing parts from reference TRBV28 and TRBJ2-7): DVKVTQSSRYLVKRTGEKVFLECVQDMDHENMFWYRQDPGLGLRLIYFSYDVKMKEKGDIPEGYSVSREKKERFSLILESASTNQTSMYLCASSFRTYEQYFGPGTRLTVT.

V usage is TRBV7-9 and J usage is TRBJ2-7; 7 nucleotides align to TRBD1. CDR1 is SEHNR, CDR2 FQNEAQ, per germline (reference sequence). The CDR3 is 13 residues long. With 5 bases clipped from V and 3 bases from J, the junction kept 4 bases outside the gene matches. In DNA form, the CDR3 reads TGTGCCAGCAGCGTGGGACAGCACTACGAGCAGTACTTC. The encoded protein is CASSVGQHYEQYF.

The CDR3 DNA reads TGCGCCAGCAGCCCCTCGTATCGGGATGGGGATGAGCAGTTCTTC. It translates to CASSPSYRDGDEQFF. The V and J genes are TRBV4-3 and TRBJ2-1, with a weak D call TRBD2 (5 bases). The germline V and J ends were trimmed by 4 bases and 8 bases, with 18 bases remaining between them. The CDR3 runs 15 residues. Looked up from germline, CDR1 is LGHNA and CDR2 is YSLEER.

CDR3 amino acids: CASSLVGGRTRNYGYTF. DNA of the CDR3: TGTGCCAGCAGCTTAGTTGGAGGGAGAACCAGAAACTATGGCTACACCTTC. The gene calls are TRBV7-2 and TRBJ1-2; D unclear. CDR3 size: 17 residues. Trimming took off 1 base at V and 2 bases at J, with 17 bases between the two ends. Germline CDR1 and CDR2: SGHTA and FQGNSA.